A single sample is the source of the 9 T cell receptor beta chains below, sequenced in a study of cytotoxic CD8 clonotypes in ibrutinib-treated CLL. Clones were sequenced by immunoSEQ multiplex PCR, and TCRdb holds only the in-frame ones, with some missing. The repertoire holds some 200,000 clones, with approximately 72% as singletons. The source material was PBMCs, sampled after 24 months of ibrutinib treatment. All receptors derive from a human donor with chronic lymphocytic leukemia.

The chain employs TRBV30 and TRBJ2-7, with D possibly called TRBD1 or TRBD2 (5 bases each). The CDR3 is made up of 14 amino acids. V was shortened by 7 bases and J by 0 bases, with 16 bases between the two germline ends. CDR1 and CDR2 (germline): GTSNPN, SVGIG (reference sequence). The CDR3 is CAFSGPTLSYEQYF. The DNA for the CDR3 is TGTGCCTTCTCGGGACCGACCCTCTCCTACGAGCAGTACTTC.

The chain is built from TRBV4-1 and TRBJ1-2; 7 positions agree with TRBD1. V dropped 4 bases and J dropped 4; count of bases not matched to a gene: 6. This CDR3 comprises 14 residues. Germline CDR1 reads MGHRA; CDR2 reads YSYEKL. CDR3 loop: CASSREGQIYGYTF. For the CDR3, the DNA is TGCGCCAGCAGCCGAGAGGGACAGATCTATGGCTACACCTTC.

Only a few counts were recorded for this clone. The V and J genes are TRBV11-3 and TRBJ2-3; D is unresolved. Germline V CDR1 and CDR2: SGHNT, YENEEA. Between the trimmed V and J ends, which lost 0 bases and 7 bases, there was a span of 8 bases. The CDR3 consists of 13 residues. The CDR3 DNA reads TGTGCCAGCAGCTTAGATGATCGGAATACGCAGTATTTT. Its translation: CASSLDDRNTQYF.

This clone was seen a single time. This chain joins TRBV4-3 and TRBJ2-7, with 11 bases that match TRBD2. The V segment lost 3 bases and the J segment 4 bases; nucleotides outside the gene matches: 11. This CDR3 is 17 amino acids long. Germline V lookup: CDR1 LGHNA, CDR2 YSLEER. CDR3 loop: CASSQALAGGPGYEQYF. CDR3 sequence (DNA): TGCGCCAGCAGCCAGGCCTTAGCGGGAGGGCCGGGATACGAGCAGTACTTC.

The rearrangement joins TRBV1 to TRBJ2-2; the table's D call TRBD2 went unverified against the DNA. TRBV1 is termed a pseudogene. The CDR3 has 12 amino acids. The CDR3 DNA sequence: TGCACCTCCCCGGGAGGGAACGGGGAGCTGTTTTTT. Encoded protein: CTSPGGNGELFF.

This chain's CDR3 is CASSPRVSGITYEQYF. DNA of the CDR3: TGTGCCAGCTCACCACGGGTTAGCGGGATTACCTACGAGCAGTACTTC. V and J are TRBV18 and TRBJ2-7, with 8 positions matching TRBD2. This CDR3 has 16 residues. Unmatched junction bases numbered 7, after V lost 1 base and J lost 2 bases. Germline assignment: CDR1 KGHSH and CDR2 LQKENI.

With regard to this clone: One junction end does not reproduce the germline sequence, and a read error may be involved. The chain links TRBV7-2 to TRBJ2-1; 15 positions agree with TRBD2. This CDR3 region has 16 residues. Germline loops: CDR1 SGHTA, CDR2 FQGNSA. In DNA form, the CDR3 reads TGTGCCAGCAGCACAGGACTAGCGGGAGGGTACAATAAGCAGTTCTTC. This gives the protein CASSTGLAGGYNKQFF.

V is TRBV4-3 and J is TRBJ1-4; D not certain. Per germline, CDR1 LGHNA and CDR2 YSLEER. The length of the CDR3 is 13 residues. V dropped 0 bases and J dropped 8 bases, with 7 bases sitting between them. CDR3 bases: TGCGCCAGCAGCCAAGATTGGGGAGAAAAACTGTTTTTT. Its protein is CASSQDWGEKLFF.

This clone was seen a few times. V gene TRBV18 combines with J gene TRBJ2-1, with 11 bases matching TRBD2. This CDR3 region has 16 residues. V shed 0 bases and J 2 bases; nucleotides not matched to a gene: 0. Germline-derived CDR1 and CDR2 are KGHSH and LQKENI. The CDR3 sequence is CASSPPTSGTYNEQFF. The DNA for the CDR3 is TGTGCCAGCTCACCACCGACTAGCGGGACCTACAATGAGCAGTTCTTC.